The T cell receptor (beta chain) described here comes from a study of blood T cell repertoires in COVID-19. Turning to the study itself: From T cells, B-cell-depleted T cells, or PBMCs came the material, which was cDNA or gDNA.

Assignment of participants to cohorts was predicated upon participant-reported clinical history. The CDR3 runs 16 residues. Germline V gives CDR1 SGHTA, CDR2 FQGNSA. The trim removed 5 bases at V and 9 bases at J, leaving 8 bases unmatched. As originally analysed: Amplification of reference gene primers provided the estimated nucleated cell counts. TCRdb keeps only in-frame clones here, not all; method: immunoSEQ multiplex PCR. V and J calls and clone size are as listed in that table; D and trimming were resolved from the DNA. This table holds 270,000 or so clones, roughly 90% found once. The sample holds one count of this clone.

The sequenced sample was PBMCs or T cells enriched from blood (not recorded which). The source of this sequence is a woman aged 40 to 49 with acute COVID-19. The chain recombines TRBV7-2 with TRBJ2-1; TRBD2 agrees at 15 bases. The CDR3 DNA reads TGTGCCAGCAGCCCCGGACTAGCGGGGGGGGTGGGTGAGCAGTTCTTC. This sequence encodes CASSPGLAGGVGEQFF. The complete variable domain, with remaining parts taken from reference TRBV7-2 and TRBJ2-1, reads GAGVSQSPSNKVTEKGKDVELRCDPISGHTALYWYRQSLGQGLEFLIYFQGNSAPDKSGLPSDRFSAERTGGSVSTLTIQRTQQEDSAVYLCASSPGLAGGVGEQFFGPGTRLTVL.